The present TCR beta chain was sequenced within a study of OX40 agonist ivuxolimab in advanced cancers. Overall study results and limits: The study found that CD8+ T cells averaged more expanded clones than CD4+.

From germline, CDR1 is LGHNA and CDR2 YSLEER. V lost 4 bases to trimming and J lost 0 bases, with 7 bases between them. The CDR3 runs to 15 residues. This clone has ten or more counts. Its antigen is currently unknown. The assay was immunoSEQ multiplex PCR, and TCRdb's table has in-frame clones only and misses some. Of approximately 99,000 clones in the sample, approximately 87% are singletons; the top ten hold roughly 5.5%. The material was CD4+ or CD8+ T cells sorted from blood, obtained in a trial of the OX40 agonist ivuxolimab. The TCR originated in an adult with an advanced solid tumor such as melanoma, head and neck, liver or kidney cancer. The chain is built from TRBV4-3 and TRBJ2-6; D remains unclear. Here the CDR3 reads CASSPVTSGANVLTF. CDR3 nucleotides: TGCGCCAGCAGCCCCGTTACCTCTGGGGCCAACGTCCTGACTTTC.